This TCR beta chain comes out of a study of T cells after yellow fever vaccination (dated by TCRdb to 2018 to 2020). Turning to the overall study: Libraries from fractions with low cell numbers were prepared with the SMART-Seq v4 Ultra Low Input RNA kit. To track T-cell clones before and after primary and booster YFV17D yellow fever vaccination, bulk TCR alpha and beta repertoires were sequenced longitudinally. Blood was drawn at multiple timepoints before and after primary and secondary immunization, with bulk PBMC replicates and cell subsets isolated. Two healthy male donors, one aged 18 to 29 and one aged 30 to 40 years, made up the cohort.

The study at large found these results: Because abundant contaminating clonotypes from the bulk population could be contained in FACS-sorted repertoires, computational filtering was required. The study included only a couple of donors, which limits how far the findings can be generalized. After the booster, most of the clones that had expanded following primary vaccination were detected again (about 95% of CD4 and roughly nine tenths of CD8), which suggests that memory was broadly maintained. The secondary T-cell response was found to be weaker but faster than the primary response, with a peak reached on day 5 rather than on day 15. A small fraction of clonotypes showed up in both the CD4 and CD8 compartments, probably as a result of convergent recombination.

V is reduced by 5 bases and J by 10 bases, leaving a spacing of 23 bases between them. CDR1 is given as SGHTA and CDR2 as FQGNSA, both from the germline V gene. The cysteine opens and the phenylalanine closes a CDR3 of 15 amino acids. This entry keeps only the CDR3 DNA: 45 bases, framed from base 1. The instrument was an Illumina NovaSeq 6000. TCR cDNA was synthesized by 5'RACE template switching, through which a universal primer site and unique molecular identifiers were introduced. Priming for cDNA synthesis came from both the TCR alpha and TCR beta constant segments. Two PCR steps were used to amplify libraries, with sample barcodes and sequencing adapters being added in the second step. Sequencing of libraries was performed on Illumina HiSeq 2500 (2x100 bp) or NovaSeq (2x150 bp). On the authors' methods: Reads were demultiplexed and collapsed into UMI consensus sequences with MIGEC, and V(D)J alignment was performed with MiXCR. Vaccine-responding clonotypes were identified with edgeR using replicate PBMC samples, with FDR below 0.01 and a log2 fold change above 5 up to day 15 being required. Each bulk clonotype received a CD4 or CD8 identity based on whether the sequenced CD4 or CD8 repertoire contained that clonotype at higher abundance. TCRdb ran its own pipeline on the public reads, namely fastp trimming at Q25 and MiXCR clone calling, and kept in-frame beta chains. Each record represents a unique CDR3 protein, reported with the most common genes and DNA among its rows. The authors' filters were not applied to this entry. The sample table lists 80,000 to 100,000 distinct CDR3 sequences, 5.8% of them with a count of one. The ten largest clones take up 35% to 50% of the sample.

The treatment or condition tag for this specimen amounts to: live attenuated yellow fever vaccine strain. PBMCs were isolated from peripheral blood using a standard Ficoll-Paque protocol. CD4 and CD8 T-cell fractions were isolated with Dynabeads CD4 and CD8 positive selection kits. TriZol was used to extract RNA from bulk PBMCs, CD4 and CD8 fractions, and dextramer-positive and dextramer-negative fractions. This clonotype came up many times. What this receptor recognizes is not known. No clone much larger than this one lies a single base away; base qualities are absent. The TCR comes from a young man who received the YFV17D yellow fever vaccine. This chain is built from TRBV7-2 and TRBJ2-5, with the D gene not clear enough to name. The source was CD8+ T cells sorted from PBMCs, collected 10 days after the yellow fever booster vaccination. The CDR3 here reads CASSNTNTWPLYQYF. The DNA sequence follows: TGTGCCAGCAGCAACACGAATACATGGCCTTTATACCAGTACTTC.